The rows below give T cell receptor beta chains drawn from one sample of a study of blood T cell repertoires in COVID-19. The table came from immunoSEQ multiplex PCR; TCRdb's copy has only in-frame clones and leaves some out. The repertoire holds roughly 120,000 clones, with 85% to 90% as singletons. Sequencing used peripheral blood. The receptors come from a woman aged 55 to 70 with COVID-19, enrolled during active disease. Both conserved end residues are part of each CDR3. A D gene is named only where the DNA matches it firmly. Clone size is given for some rows only: seen once, a few or many times, or a class if the clone is expanded.

cdr3_nt cdr3_aa d_call clone_size j_call v_call
TGCAGCGTCGGGACAGGGGGCTACAATGAGCAGTTCTTC CSVGTGGYNEQFF TRBD1 - TRBJ2-1 TRBV29-1
TGTGCCAGCAGAAGGAGTTTTGGGCAGCCCCAGCATTTT CASRRSFGQPQHF - - TRBJ1-5 TRBV6-5
TGTGCCAGCAGCGACCAGGGGCAGGGGCTAACCCTTTCCAAGAACACTGAAGCTTTCTTT CASSDQGQGLTLSKNTEAFF - - TRBJ1-1 TRBV6-6
TGTGCCAGTAGTACCGGTAACCAAGAGACCCAGTACTTC CASSTGNQETQYF - - TRBJ2-5 TRBV19
TGTGCCAGCAGTTCCCGACTAGGTAGTGATACGCAGTATTTT CASSSRLGSDTQYF - few TRBJ2-3 TRBV6-2/TRBV6-3
TGTGCCAGCAGCTTAGTTGGGAGGTATGGCTACACCTTC CASSLVGRYGYTF - - TRBJ1-2 TRBV11-2
TGTGCCAGCAGTTTTGGGAGGCCCCAGCATTTT CASSFGRPQHF - few TRBJ1-5 TRBV28
TGTGCCAGCAGCTTAGGGACTCGGGCCTATGGCTACACCTTC CASSLGTRAYGYTF - - TRBJ1-2 TRBV7-2
TGTGCCAGTAGTATAGTAAAGAACACCGGGGAGCTGTTTTTT CASSIVKNTGELFF - - TRBJ2-2 TRBV19
TGTGCCAGCTTGGCGAGACAGGGGGCCTTTGAGCAGTTCTTC CASLARQGAFEQFF TRBD1 - TRBJ2-1 TRBV11-2
TGCGCCAGCAGACCCGGGACTAGCGGGGGCCCGCGGAAGACCCAGTACTTC CASRPGTSGGPRKTQYF TRBD2 - TRBJ2-5 TRBV10-1
TGCGCCAGCAGCTTGTTCGGGGGGTCAGAGACCCAGTACTTC CASSLFGGSETQYF TRBD2 - TRBJ2-5 TRBV5-1
TGTGCCAGCAGCTCGAGACAGACCGGGAGGGAAAAACTGTTTTTT CASSSRQTGREKLFF - - TRBJ1-4 TRBV7-6
TGCGCCAGCAGCTTGGAGGACAGCGAAAGCGTTGAGCAGTTCTTC CASSLEDSESVEQFF - - TRBJ2-1 TRBV5-1
TGTGCCAGCAGCTGGGGGGTTAACTATGGCTACACCTTC CASSWGVNYGYTF - - TRBJ1-2 TRBV13
TGCAGCGTTGCGCAGGACAATCAGCCCCAGCATTTT CSVAQDNQPQHF - - TRBJ1-5 TRBV29-1
TGTGCCAGCAGCCAAGATGGGAAGAGGGAGGCTGGAAACACCATATATTTT CASSQDGKREAGNTIYF - - TRBJ1-3 TRBV4-2
TGTGCCAGCAGCCAACTCCCCGGGACAGGGTCGAACACTGAAGCTTTCTTT CASSQLPGTGSNTEAFF TRBD1 - TRBJ1-1 TRBV3-1/TRBV3-2
TGTGCCAGCAGTGAAGTCGAGGTGGGGCACTACGAGCAGTACTTC CASSEVEVGHYEQYF - - TRBJ2-7 TRBV6-1
TGTGCCAGCAGTTTATTGACAGGGGATTCACCCCTCCACTTT CASSLLTGDSPLHF TRBD1 - TRBJ1-6 TRBV27
TGTGCCAGCAGCTCGGGACAGGATACCCGACTAGGGGGCTACACCTTC CASSSGQDTRLGGYTF TRBD1 - TRBJ1-2 TRBV7-3
TGTGCCAGTCACAGCGCGGGGTCACAGGGGTCTAACTATGGCTACACCTTC CASHSAGSQGSNYGYTF TRBD1 once TRBJ1-2 TRBV7-9
TGCGCCAGCAGCTTGGAGGGGCAGAGTGAAAAACTGTTTTTT CASSLEGQSEKLFF - - TRBJ1-4 TRBV5-1
TGTGCCAGCAGCTTCTCAGGGGGCAATCAGCCCCAGCATTTT CASSFSGGNQPQHF - - TRBJ1-5 TRBV5-4
TGTGCCAGAAGCCCTGGACTAACCGGGGAGCTGTTTTTT CARSPGLTGELFF - few TRBJ2-2 TRBV5-3
TGTGCCAGCAGTCGAGAGGGGGCTCAATATGGCTACACCTTC CASSREGAQYGYTF TRBD1 - TRBJ1-2 TRBV28